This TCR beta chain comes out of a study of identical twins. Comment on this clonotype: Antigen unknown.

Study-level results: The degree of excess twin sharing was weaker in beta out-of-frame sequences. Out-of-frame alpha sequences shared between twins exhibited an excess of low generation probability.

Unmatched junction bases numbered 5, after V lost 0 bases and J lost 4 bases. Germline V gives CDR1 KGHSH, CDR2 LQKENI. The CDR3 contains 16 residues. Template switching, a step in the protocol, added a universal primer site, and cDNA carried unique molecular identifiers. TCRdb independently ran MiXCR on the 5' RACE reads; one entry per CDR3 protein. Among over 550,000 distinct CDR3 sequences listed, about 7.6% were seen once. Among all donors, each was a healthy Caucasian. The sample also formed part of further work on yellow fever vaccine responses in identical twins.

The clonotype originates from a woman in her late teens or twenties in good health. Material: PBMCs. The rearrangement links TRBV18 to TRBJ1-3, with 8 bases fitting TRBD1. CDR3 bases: TGTGCCAGCTCACCACCCCGGACAGGGTGGGGAAACACCATATATTTT. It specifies CASSPPRTGWGNTIYF.